The rows below give T cell receptor beta chains drawn from one sample of a study of regulatory T cells in long-lasting Graves disease. MiXCR was run by TCRdb on the multiplex PCR reads, yielding one entry per CDR3 protein. The data contain 650,000 to 700,000 distinct CDR3 sequences, about 30% of them singletons. Sequencing used peripheral blood mononuclear cells (PBMCs), obtained when the disease was refractory, from a patient treated with antithyroid drugs. These receptor sequences come from a female donor with Graves disease. CDR3s include the opening cysteine and the closing phenylalanine or tryptophan. The D gene is left open where the match is weak. The size of a clone is reported for some rows only, either as once, few or many, or as a class for expanded clones.

abundance	j_gene	d_gene	len	v_gene	CDR3aa	CDR3nt
few	TRBJ1-2	TRBD1	14	TRBV7-2	CASSLKGRGSGYTF	TGTGCCAGCAGCTTAAAGGGCAGGGGGTCTGGCTACACCTTC
.	TRBJ1-2	TRBD1	14	TRBV4-2	CASSQPGQGYGYTF	TGTGCCAGCAGCCAACCGGGACAGGGCTATGGCTACACCTTC
many	TRBJ1-5	.	13	TRBV2	CASSEGFNQPQHF	TGTGCCAGCAGTGAGGGGTTTAATCAGCCCCAGCATTTT
few	TRBJ2-2	.	13	TRBV6-1	CASSQLGAGELFF	TGTGCCAGCAGTCAGCTGGGGGCCGGGGAGCTGTTTTTT
many	TRBJ2-7	.	14	TRBV2	CASSERRVQYEQYF	TGTGCCAGCAGTGAAAGGAGGGTTCAGTACGAGCAGTACTTC
few	TRBJ2-4	.	11	TRBV3-1	CASGTENIQYF	TGTGCCAGCGGAACAGAAAACATTCAGTACTTC
once	TRBJ2-7	.	19	TRBV4-2	CASSQSGTPVAHSSYEQYF	TGTGCCAGCAGCCAATCCGGGACTCCCGTAGCGCACTCCTCCTACGAGCAGTACTTC
.	TRBJ1-2	.	14	TRBV30	CAWRTGVTNYGYTF	TGTGCCTGGAGGACAGGTGTAACTAACTATGGCTACACCTTC
many	TRBJ1-6	TRBD1	19	TRBV7-8	CASSLANGQGESYNSPLHF	TGTGCCAGCAGCTTAGCTAACGGACAGGGCGAATCCTATAATTCACCCCTCCACTTT
few	TRBJ1-1	.	15	TRBV28	CASSLPSGSVTEAFF	TGTGCCAGCAGTTTACCCTCAGGGTCGGTAACTGAAGCTTTCTTT
few	TRBJ1-4	.	17	TRBV9	CASSVGPGQGLREKLFF	TGTGCCAGCAGCGTAGGCCCGGGGCAGGGTTTACGTGAAAAACTGTTTTTT
.	TRBJ1-1	.	15	TRBV25-1	CASSETWGGDTEAFF	TGTGCCAGCAGTGAGACTTGGGGGGGAGACACTGAAGCTTTCTTT